Here is one T cell receptor (beta chain) with its context. This sample is drawn from a study of identifying expanded T cells in peripheral blood. TCRdb keeps only in-frame clones here, not all; method: immunoSEQ multiplex PCR. The profile covers roughly 63,000 clones, with around 83% appearing a single time and approximately 20% taken by the ten largest. This receptor was taken from a person between 18 and 69 years old in good health. Material: blood.

CDR3 in amino acids: CASSGGGLNTEAFF. In DNA, the CDR3 is TGTGCCAGTAGCGGAGGGGGCCTGAACACTGAAGCTTTCTTT. V gene TRBV19 combines with J gene TRBJ1-1; 7 bases line up with TRBD1. J was trimmed by 0 bases and V by 6 bases; bases with no gene match: 4. The germline V gene encodes CDR1 LNHDA and CDR2 SQIVND (reference sequence). This CDR3 is built from 14 residues. Combining the CDR3 with reference TRBV19 and TRBJ1-1 gives the whole variable domain DGGITQSPKYLFRKEGQNVTLSCEQNLNHDAMYWYRQDPGQGLRLIYYSQIVNDFQKGDIAEGYSVSREKKESFPLTVTSAQKNPTAFYLCASSGGGLNTEAFFGQGTRLTVV.